This T cell receptor beta chain was obtained from a study of blood T cells in healthy people across ages. The table lists this clonotype with a count of one. The junction and the germline gene differ at one end; a read error may be behind it. The second PCR ran about 7 to 12 cycles with a sample-barcoded 5' primer and J-beta primers. A single record per CDR3 protein comes from TCRdb applying MiXCR to the 5' RACE reads. The sample records over 1,500,000 distinct CDR3 sequences, around half being singletons. This CDR3 comprises 15 residues. Germline V CDR1 and CDR2: SGHTA, FQGNSA. The material sequenced was blood. This chain uses TRBV7-2 with TRBJ1-1, with no clear D. The sequence was obtained from a woman aged 40 to 50 in good health. The CDR3 bases are TGTGCCAGCAGCTTAAGGCGGGGTGTTAACACTGGAGCTTTCTTT. Translating gives CASSLRRGVNTGAFF.